The 13 T cell receptor beta chains below come from one sample, sequenced in a study of OX40 agonist ivuxolimab in advanced cancers. Some clones are missing from TCRdb's copy, which holds only in-frame ones; the method was immunoSEQ multiplex PCR. The sample has approximately 60,000 clones; 94% are singletons. The sequences come from CD4+ or CD8+ T cells sorted from blood, collected in a trial of the OX40 agonist ivuxolimab. The origin of the receptors is an adult with an advanced solid tumor such as melanoma, head and neck, liver or kidney cancer.

The chain carries TRBV13 and TRBJ2-1, with 7 bases lining up with TRBD2. Germline loops: CDR1 PRHDT, CDR2 FYEKMQ (reference sequence). The CDR3 runs to 15 residues. The V gene end was trimmed by 5 bases and the J gene end by 6 bases; junction bases not matched to a gene: 10. CDR3 residues: CASSRLAELVNEQFF. CDR3 sequence (DNA): TGTGCCAGCAGCCGCCTAGCGGAGCTCGTCAATGAGCAGTTCTTC.

The chain links TRBV5-4 to TRBJ2-1; possibly TRBD2 for D (5 bases). V lost 3 bases, J lost 10 bases, and 11 bases lay in between. This CDR3 spans 12 amino acids. CDR1 is SGHNT and CDR2 is YYREEE in the germline V gene (reference sequence). In DNA form, the CDR3 reads TGTGCCAGCAGCTGGTCGGGGAACGAGCAGTTCTTC. Translation gives CASSWSGNEQFF. Variable domain in full (rest from reference TRBV5-4 and TRBJ2-1): ETGVTQSPTHLIKTRGQQVTLRCSSQSGHNTVSWYQQALGQGPQFIFQYYREEENGRGNFPPRFSGLQFPNYSSELNVNALELDDSALYLCASSWSGNEQFFGPGTRLTVL.

This chain uses TRBV27 with TRBJ1-1, with D hard to call. Germline values: CDR1 MNHEY, CDR2 SMNVEV (reference sequence). V lost 8 bases and J lost 3, with 10 bases in between. The CDR3 is 12 residues long. CDR3 loop: CASQAVDTEAFF. DNA for the CDR3: TGTGCCAGCCAGGCTGTCGACACTGAAGCTTTCTTT.

This sequence joins TRBV19 and TRBJ2-7; TRBD1 matches 7 bases. Trimming cost V 8 bases and J 0 bases; bases outside gene matches: 4. The CDR3 totals 13 residues. The germline V gene encodes CDR1 LNHDA and CDR2 SQIVND (reference sequence). CDR3 coding DNA: TGTGCCAGTGCTACAGGGGCCTCCTACGAGCAGTACTTC. Translation: CASATGASYEQYF.

The V and J genes are TRBV6-4 and TRBJ2-2, with 8 nucleotides matching TRBD2. Germline CDR1 MRHNA, CDR2 SNTAGT. Unmatched junction bases numbered 10, after V lost 3 bases and J lost 7 bases. The CDR3 runs 16 residues. CDR3 region: CASSETGVAGNGELFF. Here the CDR3 DNA reads TGTGCCAGCAGTGAAACCGGGGTAGCGGGAAACGGGGAGCTGTTTTTT.

The chain combines TRBV9 with TRBJ1-2, with D uncertain. Germline V gene lookup returns CDR1 SGDLS and CDR2 YYNGEE. The V gene lost 1 base and the J gene lost 1 base, with 11 bases spanning the gap. The CDR3 loop spans 15 amino acids. This CDR3 reads CASSVSPKDNYGYTF. The CDR3 DNA is TGTGCCAGCAGCGTATCGCCAAAAGATAACTATGGCTACACCTTC.

The CDR3 sequence: CASSYEGFGGELFF. The CDR3 DNA follows: TGTGCCAGCAGTTACGAGGGGTTCGGCGGGGAGCTGTTTTTT. The rearrangement uses TRBV6-5 and TRBJ2-2; perhaps D is TRBD1 or TRBD2 (5 bases each). Per the germline V gene, CDR1 is MNHEY and CDR2 is SVGAGI. This CDR3 comprises 14 residues. V lost 2 bases and J 7 bases, leaving 11 bases between the germline ends.

The chain employs TRBV9 and TRBJ2-2; TRBD2 aligns across 9 bases. There are 20 residues in the CDR3. Per the germline V gene, CDR1 is SGDLS and CDR2 is YYNGEE. The V and J ends lost 0 bases and 2 bases, in that order; junction bases with no gene match: 14. The DNA for the CDR3 is TGTGCCAGCAGCGTAGCTTCCCCCTCCGGCGGGAGGGTTAACACCGGGGAGCTGTTTTTT. This translates into CASSVASPSGGRVNTGELFF.

V and J are TRBV2 and TRBJ2-7; D assignment may be TRBD1 or TRBD2 (5 bases each). Between the trimmed V and J ends, which lost 6 bases and 7 bases, there was a span of 13 bases. The germline gives CDR1 SNHLY, CDR2 FYNNEI. This CDR3 has 12 amino acids. The CDR3 nucleotides are TGTGCCAGCAGGGGACCGACGGGGGAGCAGTACTTC. Its translation is CASRGPTGEQYF.

The rearrangement links TRBV6-4 to TRBJ2-3, with a tentative D call TRBD2 (6 bases). The V end lost 4 bases, the J end lost 0 bases, and 11 bases lay between the germline ends. The CDR3 totals 15 residues. Germline CDR1 is MRHNA and CDR2 is SNTAGT. DNA for the CDR3: TGTGCCAGCAGTGCCTCGAGCGGGAGCACAGATACGCAGTATTTT. Translating it yields CASSASSGSTDTQYF.

The chain has TRBV5-4 and TRBJ1-2, with 8 bases matching TRBD1. Trimming cost V 4 bases and J 4 bases; bases outside gene matches: 9. This CDR3 has 15 amino acids. The V gene's germline CDR1 is SGHNT and CDR2 YYREEE (reference sequence). In DNA, the CDR3 is TGTGCCAGCAGCCAACCGGACAGGGACGCCTATGGCTACACCTTC. Translated: CASSQPDRDAYGYTF.

The chain combines TRBV9 with TRBJ2-1; D is perhaps TRBD1 or TRBD2 (5 bases each). V lost 7 bases and J 0 bases, leaving 8 bases between the germline ends. The CDR3 extends over 13 amino acids. Germline V gene sequence: CDR1 SGDLS, CDR2 YYNGEE. This CDR3 reads CASGGTSYNEQFF. Here the CDR3 DNA reads TGTGCCAGCGGTGGGACCTCCTACAATGAGCAGTTCTTC.

The gene calls are TRBV4-2 and TRBJ1-4; no firm D call. The CDR3 is 13 residues long. In germline, CDR1 is LGHNA, CDR2 YNFKEQ. V lost 2 bases, J lost 8 bases, and 9 bases lay in between. CDR3 DNA sequence: TGTGCCAGCAGCCAATCTCTGGGGGAAAAACTGTTTTTT. Encoded protein: CASSQSLGEKLFF.